This TCR beta chain came from a study of blood T cells in healthy people across ages. A sample-barcoded 5' primer and a J-beta primer mix were used in a second PCR of about 6 to 11 cycles. CDR3-containing paired-end reads numbering at least 3 million came from each sample. TCRdb reanalysed the 5' RACE reads using MiXCR and keeps one entry per CDR3 protein. The data hold around 800,000 distinct CDR3 sequences, with 60% to 80% observed a single time. The donors, healthy Caucasians from Russia, were aged roughly 6 to 90. Trimming at V came to 4 bases and at J to 9 bases, leaving 16 bases not matched to a gene. This CDR3 comprises 16 residues. Germline V lookup: CDR1 DFQATT, CDR2 SNEGSKA (reference sequence).

The clonotype comes from a man aged 25-45 years in good health. Sample: blood. The V and J genes are TRBV20-1 and TRBJ2-3; 10 nucleotides line up with TRBD1. The CDR3 loop reads CSATTHSGTGDGTQYF. The CDR3 nucleotides read TGCAGTGCTACCACGCATTCCGGGACAGGGGACGGGACGCAGTATTTT.